The clone carrying this TCR beta chain has a single count. Its target is unknown. This sample was taken from a study of a mutant IDH1 vaccine in newly diagnosed glioma. Study background: First vaccine doses came 4-6 weeks after radiotherapy alone, or with temozolomide cycles. Patients had received radiotherapy, temozolomide, or both previously, most receiving both. Regarding the study as a whole: Seemingly, top peripheral T cell clonotype changes bore no relation to pseudoprogression. In approximately 92% of patients, immune responses induced by the vaccine occurred.

Noted time point: week 35, safety follow-up. All doses held 300 ug of mutant IDH1 20-mer peptide, with topical imiquimod. CDR1 and CDR2 (germline): SNHLY, FYNNEI. The CDR3 runs 15 residues. Unmatched junction bases numbered 7, after V lost 4 bases and J lost 5 bases. The assay was immunoSEQ multiplex PCR, and TCRdb's table has in-frame clones only and misses some. Among roughly 49,000 clones listed, roughly 92% were seen once. The clonotype comes from a man aged 45-65 years with glioma. The chain has TRBV2 and TRBJ1-2; 10 positions agree with TRBD1. The material sequenced was PBMCs, taken from a glioma patient whose treatment included an IDH1 peptide vaccine. The CDR3 here is CASSAGDRGVYGYTF. CDR3 coding DNA: TGTGCCAGCAGTGCGGGGGACAGGGGCGTGTATGGCTACACCTTC.